Shown below are 23 T cell receptor beta chains from a single sample sequenced in a study of response to subunit inactivated influenza vaccine. TCRdb reanalysed the RT-PCR reads using MiXCR and keeps one entry per CDR3 protein. The sample has more than 400,000 distinct CDR3 sequences, approximately 6.9% seen once. The starting material was PBMCs from blood, obtained around 25 months after vaccination. Receptors originate from a man aged 45 to 75 who received an inactivated influenza vaccine.

This clonotype has a count of ten or more. This chain joins TRBV5-6 and TRBJ2-2; 8 bases fit TRBD2. CDR3 size: 14 residues. V lost 6 bases, J lost 6 bases, and 7 bases stayed unmatched. Per germline, CDR1 SGHDT and CDR2 YYEEEE. CDR3 loop: CASIRAGVSGELFF. DNA for the CDR3: TGTGCCAGCATACGAGCGGGAGTTTCCGGGGAGCTGTTTTTT.

This clonotype was observed at least ten times. This sequence joins TRBV5-1 and TRBJ2-1; tentative D call: TRBD1 (6 bases). Trimming left V 1 base short and J 6 bases short, with 8 bases between. The CDR3 runs 13 residues. Per germline, CDR1 SGHRS and CDR2 YFSETQ. The DNA of the CDR3 is TGCGCCAGCAGCTTGCCCAGGGGCAATGAGCAGTTCTTC. Protein product: CASSLPRGNEQFF.

The chain uses TRBV5-1 and TRBJ2-2, with 9 bases matching TRBD1. CDR1 SGHRS and CDR2 YFSETQ come from the germline V gene. J gave up 4 bases and V 2 bases, and 12 bases lay outside the gene matches. The CDR3 totals 18 residues. As DNA, the CDR3 is TGCGCCAGCAGCTTCCTCACAACCGACAGGGGGATCACCGGGGAGCTGTTTTTT. Translating it yields CASSFLTTDRGITGELFF. The full variable domain, with the rest looked up from reference TRBV5-1 and TRBJ2-2, is KAGVTQTPRYLIKTRGQQVTLSCSPISGHRSVSWYQQTPGQGLQFLFEYFSETQRNKGNFPGRFSGRQFSNSRSEMNVSTLELGDSALYLCASSFLTTDRGITGELFFGEGSRLTVL.

This clonotype came up a few times. This CDR3 is CASSLGRPDTQYF. Here the CDR3 DNA reads TGTGCCAGCAGCTTAGGGCGGCCAGATACGCAGTATTTT. The J gene is TRBJ2-3, the V gene TRBV11-2, with D uncertain. Per germline, CDR1 SGHAT and CDR2 FQNNGV. Trimming took 1 base from V and 4 from J, leaving 6 bases between them. The CDR3 covers 13 residues.

This clonotype was counted at least ten times. The chain has TRBV3-1 and TRBJ1-2; D call uncertain. V gave up 0 bases and J gave up 7 bases, with 18 bases separating them. The CDR3 sequence is 16 residues long. CDR1 and CDR2 (germline): LGHDT, YNNKEL (reference sequence). The CDR3 coding sequence is TGTGCCAGCAGCCAAGATCCGGGCCCGGGTGTGACTGGCTACACCTTC. This encodes CASSQDPGPGVTGYTF.

At least ten counts were recorded for this clonotype. The genes are TRBV25-1 and TRBJ2-2; D call uncertain. V was trimmed by 2 bases and J by 3 bases, leaving 10 bases between them. This CDR3 is built from 15 residues. Germline lookup yields CDR1 MGHDK and CDR2 SYGVNS. Here the CDR3 reads CASSETGLDTGELFF. Here the CDR3 DNA reads TGTGCCAGCAGTGAAACTGGGTTGGACACCGGGGAGCTGTTTTTT.

In this sample, this clonotype turned up a few times. The genes are TRBV3-1 and TRBJ2-7; tentative D call: TRBD1 (6 bases). Germline V gene lookup returns CDR1 LGHDT and CDR2 YNNKEL (reference sequence). The CDR3 consists of 14 residues. V dropped 5 bases and J dropped 1 base, with 12 bases sitting between them. The CDR3 loop is CASSKWTESYEQYF. The CDR3 nucleotides read TGTGCCAGCAGCAAGTGGACAGAATCCTACGAGCAGTACTTC.

This clonotype appeared a single time. The V call is TRBV7-9, the J call TRBJ1-5; maybe TRBD1 (5 bases). The CDR3 length is 15 residues. Germline CDR1 SEHNR, CDR2 FQNEAQ (reference sequence). Trimming took 2 bases from V and 7 from J, leaving 15 bases between them. This CDR3 is CASSLKAGPEQPQHF. In nucleotides, the CDR3 is TGTGCCAGCAGCTTAAAGGCAGGGCCAGAACAGCCCCAGCATTTT.

There are a few counts of this clonotype. This chain connects TRBV3-1 to TRBJ2-1, with D perhaps TRBD2 (5 bases). The length of the CDR3 is 14 residues. CDR1 is LGHDT, CDR2 YNNKEL, per germline (reference sequence). Between the trimmed V and J ends, which lost 1 base and 6 bases, there was a span of 10 bases. The chain's CDR3 is CASSQGGLGNEQFF. In DNA, the CDR3 is TGTGCCAGCAGCCAAGGAGGGCTAGGCAATGAGCAGTTCTTC.

The sample holds a few counts of this clonotype. This chain joins TRBV7-3 and TRBJ2-3; TRBD2 agrees at 7 bases. The germline V gene encodes CDR1 SGHTA and CDR2 FQGTGA. The V and J ends lost 5 bases and 4 bases, in that order; junction bases with no gene match: 6. This CDR3 contains 14 residues. The CDR3 is CASSPRLAPDTQYF. CDR3 nucleotide sequence: TGTGCCAGCAGCCCACGACTAGCCCCAGATACGCAGTATTTT.

This clonotype was seen at least ten times. This rearrangement joins TRBV12-3 or TRBV12-4 to TRBJ1-5; D ambiguous. The CDR3 loop spans 13 amino acids. Trimming removed 6 bases from V and 0 bases from J, with 6 bases in between. CDR3 residues: CASSGSSNQPQHF. The DNA for the CDR3 is TGTGCCAGCAGCGGCAGTAGCAATCAGCCCCAGCATTTT.

Ten or more counts support this clonotype. The rearrangement joins TRBV11-2 to TRBJ2-5; D gene ambiguous. Germline V lookup: CDR1 SGHAT, CDR2 FQNNGV. The V gene lost 1 base and the J gene lost 5 bases, with 8 bases spanning the gap. The CDR3 covers 13 residues. The CDR3 sequence: CASSLGQYETQYF. In DNA form, the CDR3 reads TGTGCCAGCAGCTTAGGGCAGTACGAGACCCAGTACTTC.

This clonotype was recorded at least ten times. This sequence joins TRBV6-1 and TRBJ1-3; D not certain. Germline V gene lookup returns CDR1 MNHNS and CDR2 SASEGT. The CDR3 has 15 residues. V lost 6 bases and J lost 0, with 12 bases in between. CDR3 amino acids: CASSGLGISGNTIYF. CDR3 nucleotides: TGTGCCAGCAGCGGCTTGGGGATCTCTGGAAACACCATATATTTT.

This clonotype turned up a few times. This chain links TRBV7-9 with TRBJ2-2; D perhaps matches TRBD2 (5 bases). With 4 bases removed from V and 7 bases from J, the gap between germline ends came to 10 bases. The CDR3 is 13 amino acids. CDR1 is SEHNR, CDR2 FQNEAQ, per germline (reference sequence). The CDR3 DNA reads as TGTGCCAGCAGCTCAACCGAGGGCGGGGAGCTGTTTTTT. Its protein product is CASSSTEGGELFF.

This chain connects TRBV2 to TRBJ2-7; TRBD1 or TRBD2 may be the D gene (5 bases each). The germline gives CDR1 SNHLY, CDR2 FYNNEI. The CDR3 length is 15 residues. V shed 5 bases and J shed 3 bases, with 17 bases lying between them. CDR3 nucleotides: TGTGCCAGCAGTCAGACCGGGACCGGGAACTACGAGCAGTACTTC. Translation gives CASSQTGTGNYEQYF.

CDR3 residues: CASSASTLAESYEQYF. Written as DNA, the CDR3 is TGTGCCAGCAGTGCCTCAACTCTAGCGGAGTCTTACGAGCAGTACTTC. The V and J genes are TRBV27 and TRBJ2-7; 7 bases line up with TRBD2. Trimming took 5 bases from V and 4 from J; bases not matched to a gene: 14. The CDR3 has 16 amino acids. The V gene's germline CDR1 is MNHEY and CDR2 SMNVEV (reference sequence).

This chain links TRBV19 with TRBJ2-7; perhaps TRBD2 as D (5 bases). Trimming took off 3 bases at V and 4 bases at J, with 10 bases between the two ends. The CDR3 runs 13 residues. From germline, CDR1 is LNHDA and CDR2 SQIVND (reference sequence). The CDR3 spells CASSMRVGYEQYF. DNA of the CDR3: TGTGCCAGTAGTATGAGGGTGGGGTACGAGCAGTACTTC.

This clonotype showed up many times. The V and J genes are TRBV12-3 or TRBV12-4 and TRBJ2-4; D uncertain. The CDR3 is 12 residues long. V shed 1 base and J shed 6 bases, with 4 bases lying between them. The CDR3 DNA is TGTGCCAGCAGTTTAGACAGAAACATTCAGTACTTC. This codes for CASSLDRNIQYF.

This clonotype was recorded a few times. The rearrangement links TRBV6-2 or TRBV6-3 to TRBJ2-7, with D possibly matching TRBD2 (5 bases). Trimming took off 0 bases at V and 0 bases at J, with 12 bases between the two ends. This CDR3 contains 16 residues. Germline V gives CDR1 MNHEY, CDR2 SVGEGT. CDR3 sequence: CASSYSVVGVSYEQYF. CDR3 DNA: TGTGCCAGCAGTTACTCAGTTGTCGGGGTCTCCTACGAGCAGTACTTC.

J is TRBJ2-5 and V is TRBV7-2; TRBD1 matches 7 bases. The germline CDR1 and CDR2 sequences are SGHTA and FQGNSA. The CDR3 spans 14 residues. J gave up 7 bases and V 6 bases, and 11 bases lay outside the gene matches. CDR3 in DNA: TGTGCCAGCAGTTCCGGGACAGCAAGTGTGACCCAGTACTTC. Its translation is CASSSGTASVTQYF.

There are many counts of this clonotype. The chain carries TRBV28 and TRBJ2-7, with D uncertain. V was shortened by 1 base and J by 1 base, with 5 bases between the two germline ends. Germline V CDR1 and CDR2: MDHEN, SYDVKM. The CDR3 sequence is 13 residues long. The CDR3 loop reads CASSLSKSYEQYF. For the CDR3, the DNA is TGTGCCAGCAGTTTATCGAAGTCCTACGAGCAGTACTTC.

This clonotype was counted at least ten times. The rearrangement joins TRBV3-1 to TRBJ2-7; 10 bases map to TRBD2. This CDR3 spans 13 amino acids. The ends lost 4 bases at V and 5 bases at J; junction bases unmatched: 2. Germline V lookup: CDR1 LGHDT, CDR2 YNNKEL (reference sequence). CDR3 DNA: TGTGCCAGCAGCCTAGCGGGAGGTAACGAGCAGTACTTC. Its translation: CASSLAGGNEQYF.

This chain connects TRBV20-1 to TRBJ2-2; D remains unclear. The ends were cut back, 3 bases at V and 8 bases at J, with 13 bases in the middle. Per germline, CDR1 DFQATT and CDR2 SNEGSKA (reference sequence). The CDR3 covers 13 residues. This chain's CDR3 is CSASVTVAGELFF. The CDR3 DNA follows: TGCAGTGCTAGTGTCACCGTGGCAGGGGAGCTGTTTTTT.